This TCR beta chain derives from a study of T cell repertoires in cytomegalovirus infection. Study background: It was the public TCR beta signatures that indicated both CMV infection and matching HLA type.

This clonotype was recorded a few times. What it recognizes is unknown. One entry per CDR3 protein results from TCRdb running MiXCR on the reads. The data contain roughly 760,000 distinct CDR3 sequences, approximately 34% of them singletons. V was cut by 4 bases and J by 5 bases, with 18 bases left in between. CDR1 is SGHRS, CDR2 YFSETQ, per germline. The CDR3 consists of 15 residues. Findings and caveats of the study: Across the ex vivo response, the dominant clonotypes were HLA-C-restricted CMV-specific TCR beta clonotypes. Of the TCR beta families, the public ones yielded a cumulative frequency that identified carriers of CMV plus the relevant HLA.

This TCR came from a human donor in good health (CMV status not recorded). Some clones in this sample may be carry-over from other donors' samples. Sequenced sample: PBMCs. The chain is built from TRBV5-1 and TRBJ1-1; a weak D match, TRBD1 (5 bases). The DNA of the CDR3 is TGCGCCAGCAGCCTGCCGACAGTTCCCCAGACTGAAGCTTTCTTT. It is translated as CASSLPTVPQTEAFF.